The clone carrying this T cell receptor beta chain has just one count. Its antigen is not identified. TCRdb's table, derived via immunoSEQ multiplex PCR, lists solely in-frame clones and lacks some. The data show over 60,000 clones, about four fifths seen once. These data are taken from a study of OX40 agonist ivuxolimab in advanced cancers. Study-wide context: Patients received intravenous ivuxolimab every 2 weeks at 0.01 to 10 mg/kg. Three patients showed partial responses: one hepatocellular carcinoma and two cutaneous melanoma cases.

Study-wide points: Partial responders receiving 0.1-3.0 mg/kg showed among the lowest clonal expansion. Blood T cells, both CD4+ and CD8+, expanded clonally by week 6 at 0.1 to 3.0 mg/kg.

This CDR3 is built from 14 residues. Trimming removed 4 bases from V and 9 bases from J, with 16 bases in between. Germline-derived CDR1 and CDR2 are LGHNA and YSLEER. V usage is TRBV4-3 and J usage is TRBJ2-1, with D tentatively TRBD1 or TRBD2 (5 bases each). The sample consisted of CD4+ or CD8+ T cells sorted from blood, taken in a trial of the OX40 agonist ivuxolimab. This TCR came from an adult with an advanced solid tumor such as melanoma, head and neck, liver or kidney cancer. The chain's CDR3 is CASSPGAGRGEQFF. The CDR3 nucleotides read TGCGCCAGCAGCCCCGGGGCTGGCCGCGGTGAGCAGTTCTTC.